This T cell receptor (beta chain) emerged from a study of PD-L1 blockade in urothelial cancer. Generated by immunoSEQ multiplex PCR, the TCRdb table keeps only in-frame clones and is missing some. Found here are about 120,000 clones, approximately 90% of them singletons; the top ten hold under 2%. Time point given: peripheral blood 6 weeks after treatment start. The starting material was PBMCs, obtained around atezolizumab (anti-PD-L1) treatment. The sequence derives from a man aged 55 to 70 with urothelial cancer.

CDR3 sequence reads: CASSIISGDLTDTQYF. In nucleotides, the CDR3 is TGTGCCAGTAGTATTATTAGCGGGGACCTCACAGATACGCAGTATTTT. The genes are TRBV19 and TRBJ2-3, with TRBD2 matching over 8 bases. This CDR3 has 16 residues. Germline V CDR1 and CDR2: LNHDA, SQIVND (reference sequence). V shed 3 bases, J shed 2 bases, and the junction held 7 bases outside the gene matches.